The present entry profiles one TCR beta chain with its context. This clone was counted once. The antigen it recognizes is unknown. No per-base quality is available; no much larger clone lies one base away. These data originate in a study of T cell responses to AZD1222 COVID-19 vaccine (dated by TCRdb to the early 2020s). In terms of the full investigation: A total of around 240 trial participants underwent TCR sequencing, of whom some 210 received two doses of AZD1222 and 26 received two doses of the MenACWY control vaccine. Trial participants were enrolled into age subgroups of 18-55, 56-69 and 70-plus years, which contained about 160, 30 and 59 TCR-sequenced participants, respectively. What the study reported, not specific to this receptor: The 56-69-year group was small, and its depth increase did not reach significance, likely because of low power. Conclusions about previously exposed vaccinees are limited because only a handful of AZD1222 recipients were SARS-CoV-2 seropositive at baseline. Participants were mostly white British and included more females than males, and it was suggested by the authors that clonal diversity may have been underestimated. CD4 TCRs associated with the vaccine covered the entire spike protein, and the dominant responses were in regions 160-218 and 743-854. Reportedly, close to half of the unique spike-specific TCRs recognized epitopes lying outside the regions that are mutated in the B.1.351 and B.1.1.7 variants. After two AZD1222 doses, both the breadth and the depth of spike-specific TCRs were significantly higher than at day 0 and than in MenACWY recipients. Because no day 14 peak-response samples were available, the repertoires could be characterized only after the peak T cell response.

Ends trimmed: V by 4 bases, J by 0 bases; bases unmatched to a gene: 8. From the cysteine up to the phenylalanine, the CDR3 has a length of 16 residues. Here the CDR3 DNA is all that survives: 48 bases in frame from base 1. CDR1 is given as SGHTS and CDR2 as YDEGEE, both from the germline V gene. The sample's time point label is to be understood as: about 28 days (+/-7) after the second vaccine dose. Taken with the paper, the label for treatment or condition translates to: meningococcal conjugate vaccine given as trial control. Vaccinee samples came from UK trials COV001 and COV002, including a single-blind randomized controlled phase 2/3 trial of AZD1222 (ChAdOx1 nCoV-19) in healthy adults. For TCRbeta chain sequencing, PBMC samples from trial participants were taken at day 0 and at day 28 after the second dose. The CDR3 regions of human TCRbeta chains were analyzed by immunosequencing. The paper's data handling went like this. Repertoire TCRs were checked for matches against a reference library of SARS-CoV-2-specific TCRs that had been generated using the MIRA antigen-specificity platform. Breadth was defined as the fraction of unique TCRs that were SARS-CoV-2-associated, and depth was defined as the fraction of total T cells that were SARS-CoV-2-associated. Using the MIRA data, each spike-specific TCR was mapped to the spike region that the TCR reacts to and placed in a CD4 or CD8 class. Log10-transformed breadth and depth values were compared by one-way ANOVA with Sidak's multiple comparisons tests. TCRdb provides this immuneACCESS table in a form limited to in-frame rearrangements. Some clones are lacking; in checked studies, under half of them reflect an unresolved V gene, and why the rest are absent is not known. V and J calls and clone size follow that table, whereas D and trimming were derived from the DNA. The sample has some 170,000 clones on record, approximately 90% of them singletons. The ten largest make up about 4.3% of the sample.

This specimen was peripheral blood, taken 28 days after the second dose of the MenACWY control vaccine. The rearrangement joined TRBV5-8 to TRBJ1-1; TRBD1 matches 8 bases in the middle. The TCR was taken from an adult who received the MenACWY meningococcal vaccine as a control. The nucleotide sequence reads as follows: TGTGCCAGCAGCCCTGGGACAGGTACGATGAACACTGAAGCTTTCTTT. This is translated as CASSPGTGTMNTEAFF. With all but the CDR3 taken from the reference TRBV5-8 and TRBJ1-1 genes, the full variable domain is: EAGVTQSPTHLIKTRGQQATLRCSPISGHTSVYWYQQALGLGLQFLLWYDEGEERNRGNFPPRFSGRQFPNYSSELNVNALELEDSALYLCASSPGTGTMNTEAFFGQGTRLTVV.